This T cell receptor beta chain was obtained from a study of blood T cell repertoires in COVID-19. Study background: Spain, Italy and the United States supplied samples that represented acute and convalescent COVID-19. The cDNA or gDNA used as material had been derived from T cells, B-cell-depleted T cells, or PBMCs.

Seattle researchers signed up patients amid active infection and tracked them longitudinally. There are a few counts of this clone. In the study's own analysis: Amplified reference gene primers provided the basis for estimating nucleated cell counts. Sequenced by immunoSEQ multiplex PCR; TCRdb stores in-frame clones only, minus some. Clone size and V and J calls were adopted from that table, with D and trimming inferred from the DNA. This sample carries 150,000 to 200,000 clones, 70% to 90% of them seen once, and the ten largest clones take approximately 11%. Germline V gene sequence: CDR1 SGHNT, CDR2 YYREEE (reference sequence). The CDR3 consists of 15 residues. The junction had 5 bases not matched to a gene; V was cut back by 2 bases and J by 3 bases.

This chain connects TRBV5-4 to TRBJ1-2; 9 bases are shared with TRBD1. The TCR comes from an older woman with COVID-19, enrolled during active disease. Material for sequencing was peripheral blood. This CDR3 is CASSLGTGSDYGYTF. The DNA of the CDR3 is TGTGCCAGCAGCTTAGGGACAGGGAGCGACTATGGCTACACCTTC.